One and the same sample provided the 11 T cell receptor beta chains below, sequenced in a study of OX40 agonist ivuxolimab in advanced cancers. Repertoires were generated with immunoSEQ multiplex PCR, while TCRdb's copy carries only in-frame clones and drops some. This sample has approximately 92,000 clones, with about 84% found just once. The sample here was CD4+ or CD8+ T cells sorted from blood, taken in a trial of the OX40 agonist ivuxolimab. Receptor source: an adult with an advanced solid tumor such as melanoma, head and neck, liver or kidney cancer.

The count of this clone is one. This sequence joins TRBV5-1 and TRBJ2-2, with D uncertain. The CDR3 runs 17 residues. Germline-derived CDR1 and CDR2 are SGHRS and YFSETQ. V lost 6 bases to trimming and J lost 2 bases, with 20 bases between them. The CDR3 nucleotides read TGCGCCAGCACCTTAGTTCCCGTGGCCCCAAACACCGGGGAGCTGTTTTTT. This gives the protein CASTLVPVAPNTGELFF. The full variable domain, its missing parts supplied by reference TRBV5-1 and TRBJ2-2, is KAGVTQTPRYLIKTRGQQVTLSCSPISGHRSVSWYQQTPGQGLQFLFEYFSETQRNKGNFPGRFSGRQFSNSRSEMNVSTLELGDSALYLCASTLVPVAPNTGELFFGEGSRLTVL.

V and J are TRBV6-5 and TRBJ1-1, with TRBD1 matching 9 bases. Germline assignment: CDR1 MNHEY and CDR2 SVGAGI. V trimming: 5 bases; J trimming: 11 bases; junction bases outside the gene matches: 9. The CDR3 extends over 13 amino acids. CDR3 sequence reads: CASSILEGTGAFF. CDR3 DNA sequence: TGTGCCAGCAGTATCCTTGAGGGGACAGGGGCTTTCTTT.

This chain links TRBV19 with TRBJ1-2; D is undetermined. This CDR3 spans 14 amino acids. Germline V gives CDR1 LNHDA, CDR2 SQIVND (reference sequence). Between the trimmed V and J ends, which lost 7 bases and 8 bases, there was a span of 20 bases. The CDR3 sequence: CASKDSTGLAGYTF. CDR3 coding DNA: TGTGCCAGTAAGGATAGTACCGGACTGGCAGGCTACACCTTC.

This clone was seen a few times. The chain uses TRBV7-9 and TRBJ1-1, with D unclear. CDR1 and CDR2 (germline): SEHNR, FQNEAQ (reference sequence). V gave up 6 bases and J gave up 1 base, with 9 bases separating them. CDR3 length: 13 amino acids. CDR3 protein: CASSSDWNTEAFF. CDR3 coding DNA: TGTGCCAGCAGTTCGGACTGGAACACTGAAGCTTTCTTT.

The chain has TRBV15 and TRBJ2-1; tentatively, D is TRBD1 (5 bases). The CDR3 has 14 residues. With 5 bases removed from V and 8 bases from J, the gap between germline ends came to 16 bases. Germline CDR1 and CDR2: LNHNV and YYDKDF (reference sequence). CDR3 nucleotide sequence: TGTGCCACCAGCTACGATAGAAGGGGTTATGAGCAGTTCTTC. This codes for CATSYDRRGYEQFF.

In this sample, this clone turned up once. Here the CDR3 reads CASSLASDSRSSGANVLTF. CDR3 nucleotide sequence: TGCGCCAGCAGCTTGGCTTCGGACTCAAGATCCTCTGGGGCCAACGTCCTGACTTTC. The rearrangement uses TRBV5-1 and TRBJ2-6; TRBD2 might be the D (5 bases). Germline loops: CDR1 SGHRS, CDR2 YFSETQ. The CDR3 is made up of 19 amino acids. Trimming cost V 0 bases and J 0 bases, with 16 bases left between them.

The chain recombines TRBV27 with TRBJ2-3; no reliable D call. This CDR3 spans 11 amino acids. Between the trimmed V and J ends, which lost 3 bases and 6 bases, there was a span of 4 bases. CDR1 and CDR2 from the germline V gene are MNHEY and SMNVEV (reference sequence). CDR3 coding DNA: TGTGCCAGCAGTTTCTATGATACGCAGTATTTT. Translated, it gives CASSFYDTQYF.

The chain links TRBV19 to TRBJ1-1; TRBD1 matches at 7 bases. Trimming at V came to 3 bases and at J to 1 base, leaving 8 bases not matched to a gene. CDR1 and CDR2 from the germline V gene are LNHDA and SQIVND (reference sequence). There are 16 residues in the CDR3. Here the CDR3 reads CASSIPTGRGNTEAFF. Written as DNA, the CDR3 is TGTGCCAGTAGTATCCCGACAGGGAGGGGGAACACTGAAGCTTTCTTT.

The V call is TRBV5-1, the J call TRBJ2-1, with 9 bases that match TRBD2. The length of the CDR3 is 12 residues. The germline gives CDR1 SGHRS, CDR2 YFSETQ. J was trimmed by 10 bases and V by 4 bases; bases with no gene match: 3. The CDR3 here is CASSHLAGEQFF. The CDR3 DNA is TGCGCCAGCAGCCATCTAGCGGGGGAGCAGTTCTTC.

V and J are TRBV10-3 and TRBJ2-3, with 7 bases that match TRBD1. The CDR3 is 12 amino acids. The germline CDR1 and CDR2 sequences are ENHRY and SYGVKD. V gave up 2 bases and J gave up 9 bases; unmatched junction bases: 2. The CDR3 DNA is TGTGCCATCAGTGAGGCCAGGGGGACGCAGTATTTT. It yields the protein CAISEARGTQYF.

This clone came up a few times. This chain uses TRBV6-1 with TRBJ2-1; tentatively, D is TRBD2 (7 bases). CDR1 is MNHNS, CDR2 SASEGT, per germline. The CDR3 covers 14 residues. The V end lost 8 bases, the J end lost 9 bases, and 20 bases lay between the germline ends. CDR3 bases: TGTGCCAGCCGCGGGGGCCCGGCTACAGGTGAGCAGTTCTTC. Translation: CASRGGPATGEQFF.